The sequence of this T cell receptor beta chain was determined in a study of blood T cell repertoires in COVID-19. The protocol was immunoSEQ multiplex PCR, while the TCRdb copy is restricted to in-frame clones and leaves out a portion. The sample yields fewer than 70,000 clones, 75% to 85% seen once. The CDR3 has 14 residues. CDR1 and CDR2 (germline): LNHDA, SQIVND (reference sequence). V was pared by 10 bases and J by 5 bases, with 17 bases between. This clonotype was obtained from a man in his fifties or sixties with acute or convalescent COVID-19. Specimen: peripheral blood. The rearrangement joins TRBV19 to TRBJ1-4, with D possibly matching TRBD1 (5 bases). Here the CDR3 reads CATSSGVLNEKLFF. The CDR3 DNA follows: TGTGCCACTTCGTCGGGGGTCCTAAATGAAAAACTGTTTTTT.